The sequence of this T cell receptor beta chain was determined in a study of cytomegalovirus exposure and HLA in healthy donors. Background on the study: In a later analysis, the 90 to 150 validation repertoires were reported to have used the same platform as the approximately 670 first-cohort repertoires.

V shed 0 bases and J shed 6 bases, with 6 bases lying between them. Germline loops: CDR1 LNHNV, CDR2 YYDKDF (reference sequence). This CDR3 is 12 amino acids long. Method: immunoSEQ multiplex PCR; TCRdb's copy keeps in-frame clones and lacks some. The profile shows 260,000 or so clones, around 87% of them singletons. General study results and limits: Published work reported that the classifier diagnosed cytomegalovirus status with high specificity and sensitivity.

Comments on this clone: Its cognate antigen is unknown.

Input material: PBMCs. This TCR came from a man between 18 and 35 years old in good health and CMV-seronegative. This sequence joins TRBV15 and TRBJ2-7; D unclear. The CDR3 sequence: CATSRDIGEQYF. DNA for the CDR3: TGTGCCACCAGCAGAGATATCGGCGAGCAGTACTTC. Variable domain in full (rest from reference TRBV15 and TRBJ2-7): DAMVIQNPRYQVTQFGKPVTLSCSQTLNHNVMYWYQQKSSQAPKLLFHYYDKDFNNEADTPDNFQSRRPNTSFCFLDIRSPGLGDTAMYLCATSRDIGEQYFGPGTRLTVT.